This T cell receptor (beta chain) was identified in a study of human T cells and chemical hapten exposure. Looking at the study overall: The sensitizing agent was 2% DPC, placed on roughly 2 cm by roughly 2 cm of upper inner arm skin. Small pooled library volume differences chiefly drove per-sample TCR yield variation.

The library put unique molecular identifiers onto individual cDNA molecules. TCRdb re-called the RACE reads with MiXCR, one entry per CDR3 protein. This sample carries over 50,000 distinct CDR3 sequences, about 9.6% of them seen once, and the ten largest clones take 9.6%. Time point given: pre-sensitization, week 0. The treatment denotes: therapeutic diphenylcyclopropenone sensitization with weekly scalp DPC. Total RNA extraction was carried out from unfractionated whole blood. Study-wide results and limits: Among TCRs, those above 1 in 1000 frequency were unaffected by DPC sensitization.

This clonotype was found many times. Its antigen remains unidentified. This CDR3 has 15 amino acids. Looked up from germline, CDR1 is SEHNR and CDR2 is FQNEAQ (reference sequence). V lost 5 bases and J lost 7; bases outside the gene matches: 6. J is TRBJ2-1 and V is TRBV7-9; 12 nucleotides agree with TRBD2. The clonotype was recovered from a young woman with alopecia areata. Some clones in this sample may be carry-over from other donors' samples. The material was whole blood, obtained in connection with sensitization to the hapten diphenylcyclopropenone (DPC). CDR3 bases: TGTGCCAGCAGCCGGGGACTAGCGGGCAGGAATGAGCAGTTCTTC. Translation gives CASSRGLAGRNEQFF.